This TCR beta chain was documented in a study of T cell changes during pregnancy in multiple sclerosis (dated by TCRdb to the late 2010s). For context, the study as a whole: Changes in the T cell repertoire over the course of pregnancy were examined in this study in women with multiple sclerosis.

This clone was recorded once. The target of this receptor is not known. Base qualities were left out, and no much larger clone turns up one base away. The library was built by means of the immunoSEQ multiplex PCR assay. Not all clones reach the TCRdb copy of this immuneACCESS table, which keeps in-frame sequences only. Checked studies attribute under half of the gap to unresolved V genes and leave the rest unexplained. In all, the sample holds about 13,000 clones, and roughly 90% of those were seen once. 12% of the sample belongs to the ten largest clones. The origin of this receptor is a female donor in good health, enrolled as a control in a pregnancy study. The starting material was CD8+ T cells from peripheral blood mononuclear cells, obtained after pregnancy.

CDR3 sequence: CASSYRGVYNEQFF. The DNA reads as follows: TGTGCCAGCAGCTACAGGGGAGTGTACAATGAGCAGTTCTTC. This sequence uses TRBV5-6 and TRBJ2-1; 7 of the junction bases match TRBD1. The germline V gene gives CDR1 as SGHDT and CDR2 as YYEEEE. The CDR3 spans 14 residues, from the cysteine through the phenylalanine. Only the CDR3 DNA stays, 42 bases, in frame from base 1. Relative to germline, V is missing 3 bases and J is missing 4 bases, with 4 bases of the junction outside any gene match.